The source of this T cell receptor beta chain is a study of cytomegalovirus exposure and HLA in healthy donors. Study-wide results and limits: As immune exposure information, only CMV serostatus was available. Presence/absence analyses treated sequencing depth as roughly uniform across donors. Because they were indistinguishable, some V segments, including TRBV6-2 and TRBV6-3, were excluded.

The germline V gene has CDR1 MGHRA and CDR2 YSYEKL. The V segment lost 4 bases and the J segment 6 bases; nucleotides outside the gene matches: 11. The CDR3 sequence is 16 residues long. The study ran its PCR with 60 Vbeta and 13 Jbeta primers. Clones were sequenced by immunoSEQ multiplex PCR, and TCRdb holds only the in-frame ones, with some missing. This repertoire shows approximately 110,000 clones, 73% found once; its top ten account for over 7.5%. Among the donors, all were healthy bone marrow donors. This clone was observed a few times. Its specificity is unknown. Material: PBMCs. This chain links TRBV4-1 with TRBJ1-1; 10 positions agree with TRBD1. This sequence was found in a man aged 35-49 years in good health and CMV-seronegative. The CDR3 DNA reads TGCGCCAGCAGCCTCCGGGACAGGGGATCTGTCGCTGAAGCTTTCTTT. This encodes CASSLRDRGSVAEAFF.